This T cell receptor (beta chain) was documented in a study of Graves' ophthalmopathy and Graves' hyperthyroidism. Study-level points and caveats: A 13-signature model separated ophthalmopathy from stable hyperthyroidism, reaching around 90% sensitivity and under 82% specificity cross-validated. In blood, most expanded thyroid clonotypes above 0.001 frequency were also detected.

This clonotype was detected many times. The antigen remains unidentified. This CDR3 has 15 residues. V was trimmed by 4 bases and J by 6 bases, leaving 16 bases between them. Germline CDR1 GTSNPN, CDR2 SVGIG (reference sequence). Hyperthyroidism cases were recent diagnoses of under 2 months' duration in people aged 18 to 65. Amplified TCR beta CDR3 regions were obtained using RNA transcripts as template. The workflow started with a first-round RT-PCR run with HTBI primers and then moved on to a second-round multiplex PCR. TCRdb re-analysed the multiplex PCR reads in MiXCR, keeping a single row per CDR3 protein. Of over 500,000 distinct CDR3 sequences in the sample, around a fifth are singletons; the top ten hold approximately 7%.

V and J are TRBV30 and TRBJ1-6; the D gene is possibly TRBD1 (5 bases). This receptor was obtained from a woman aged 18-29 years with stable Graves' hyperthyroidism. Some clones in this sample may be carry-over from other donors' samples. Sequencing used peripheral blood. CDR3 protein: CAWKLVGATNSPLHF. The DNA of the CDR3 is TGTGCCTGGAAGCTTGTTGGGGCAACTAATTCACCCCTCCACTTT.